The TCR beta chain described here comes from a study of T cells in Graves' hyperthyroidism and ophthalmopathy. Amplified regions were TCR beta CDR3 sequences from RNA transcripts. The primer set for the first-round RT-PCR of the TCR CDR3 was HTBI. TCRdb independently ran MiXCR on the multiplex PCR reads; one entry per CDR3 protein. The sample holds around 610,000 distinct CDR3 sequences, about 14% seen once. The CDR3 contains 15 residues. V lost 5 bases, J lost 7 bases, and 20 bases lay in between. CDR1 is MNHNS and CDR2 is SASEGT in the germline V gene. This clonotype was found many times. Each person with ophthalmopathy scored at least 3 on the Clinical Activity Score, reached NOSPECS grade 4 or higher, and had been ill under 3 months.

The sequencing sample was made of blood. The chain uses TRBV6-1 and TRBJ2-5; possibly TRBD1 for D (5 bases). This receptor was identified in a middle-aged woman with Graves' ophthalmopathy. DNA of the CDR3: TGTGCCAGCAGTACCCGGACAACCCCGGGCGGGACCCAGTACTTC. It translates to CASSTRTTPGGTQYF.